The entry below describes one T cell receptor beta chain. The antigen it binds to is not known. Per-base quality was not reported, and no clone a single base away is much larger than it. Genomic DNA was isolated using the Qiagen DNeasy kit from unsorted PBMCs as well as from negatively selected CD4+ and CD8+ fractions. TCR beta CDR3 regions were subjected to amplification by immunoSEQ multiplex PCR with primers that anneal to V and J segments. A synthetic immune receptor repertoire was used to minimize amplification bias, and any remaining bias was removed computationally after sequencing. The study's processing was this. Custom Python scripts were used to quantify repertoire diversity as the Shannon entropy index. Unsorted, CD4+ and CD8+ repertoires were analyzed separately, except in combined analyses where CD4+ and CD8+ sequences were merged in silico. Clonal expansion was defined as a frequency increase of at least 2-fold after treatment compared with C1D1, and clones undetected at baseline were assigned a pseudocount of 0.5. Clones with 0 or 1 copy at C1D1 were defined as singleton clones, while clones with 2 or more copies were defined as non-singleton clones. Clones expanded in unsorted samples were annotated as CD4+, CD8+ or unknown by matching protein sequences in sorted samples from the same patient. Diversity changes from C1D1 to C4D1 were tested in paired samples using Wilcoxon tests. The immuneACCESS repertoire file appears here via TCRdb, limited to in-frame rearrangements. These files lack a portion of the clones; in checked studies, under half of the deficit traces to unresolved V genes, and the cause of the others is not known. That table is the source of V, J and clone size, and D and trimming were worked out from the DNA. The sample table contains about 110,000 clones; only one count was recorded for roughly nine tenths of them. 15% to 20% of the sample is taken by the ten largest.

The sample comes from a study of PD-1 blockade in classical Hodgkin lymphoma (dated by TCRdb to about 2020). About the full investigation: Nivolumab dosing was 3 mg/kg intravenously every 2 weeks, continuing until either disease progression or unacceptable toxicity. A peripheral blood immune signature of response to PD-1 blockade in classical Hodgkin lymphoma was defined using TCR beta sequencing and CyTOF.

In light of the paper, this sample's time point label describes: cycle 2 day 1 (C2D1) of nivolumab. Relapse after autologous stem cell transplantation had occurred in all trial patients, and cohorts A, B and C were distinguished by prior brentuximab vedotin exposure. The trial cohort included around 60 patients with relapsed/refractory classical Hodgkin lymphoma, and each patient had a best overall response of complete response, partial response or progressive disease. Trial patients were treated with single-agent nivolumab in the multi-cohort phase II CheckMate 205 trial. Best overall response was determined by an independent review committee according to the 2007 International Working Group response criteria. PBMCs from the trial were collected at three points: immediately before nivolumab initiation (C1D1), and during therapy at cycle 2 day 1 and cycle 4 day 1. Peripheral blood was collected in 8 mL Vacutainer Cell Preparation Tubes, from which PBMCs were isolated by centrifugation and then cryopreserved.

The research as a whole found: Baseline diversity similar to that of newly diagnosed patients was observed in trial patients achieving complete response, whereas significantly lower diversity was observed in partial responders and progressors. Lower diversity was seen in patients whose nivolumab began less than 1 year after ASCT, and these patients were left out of later analyses so that immune reconstitution would not confound the results. CD4+ but not CD8+ TCR diversity rose significantly by C4D1 (p=0.0027 vs p=0.16), most apparent in complete responders (p=0.02). Baseline TCR diversity was reported to be lower in newly diagnosed patients than in healthy donors, and even lower in relapsed/refractory patients. The study was restricted to a single clinical trial cohort, and the causes of repertoire differences, possibly disease activity or prior therapy, were left undefined.

In the germline V gene, CDR1 corresponds to MDHEN and CDR2 to SYDVKM. V sheds 5 bases and J sheds 3 bases, leaving 22 bases between their ends. The CDR3 has 17 amino acids, counting the end cysteine and phenylalanine. Of all the DNA, just the CDR3 is kept, 51 bases in frame from base 1. The sample consisted of peripheral blood mononuclear cells (PBMCs), taken before the second cycle of nivolumab. The receptor comes from a human donor with classical Hodgkin lymphoma. This chain is built from TRBV28 and TRBJ2-5; the D call is tentative, TRBD1 or TRBD2, as each matches 5 bases. The DNA sequence is as follows: TGTGCCAGCAGTCCAGTTTATGGGAGAGGGGCTGAAGAGACCCAGTACTTC. Protein translation: CASSPVYGRGAEETQYF.